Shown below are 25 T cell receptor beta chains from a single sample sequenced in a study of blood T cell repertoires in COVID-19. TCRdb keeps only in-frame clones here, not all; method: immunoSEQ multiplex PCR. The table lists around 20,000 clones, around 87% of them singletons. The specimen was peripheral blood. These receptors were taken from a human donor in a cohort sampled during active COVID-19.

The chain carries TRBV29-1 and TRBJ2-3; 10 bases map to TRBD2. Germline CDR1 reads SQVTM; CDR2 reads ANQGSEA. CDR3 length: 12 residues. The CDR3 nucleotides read TGCACTGAGCGGGAGGGCCGGGATACGCAGTATTTT. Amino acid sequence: CTEREGRDTQYF.

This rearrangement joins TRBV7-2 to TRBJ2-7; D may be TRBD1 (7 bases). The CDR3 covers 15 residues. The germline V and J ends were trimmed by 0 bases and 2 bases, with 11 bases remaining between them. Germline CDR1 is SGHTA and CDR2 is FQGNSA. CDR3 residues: CASSLAQGGPYEQYF. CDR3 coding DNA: TGTGCCAGCAGCTTAGCGCAGGGGGGCCCCTACGAGCAGTACTTC.

The CDR3 is CASTDLDRGHAEQFF. The CDR3 region has the DNA TGCGCCAGCACCGATCTGGACAGGGGGCATGCTGAGCAGTTCTTC. The chain joins TRBV4-1 to TRBJ2-1; TRBD1 matches at 11 bases. V shed 7 bases, J shed 9 bases, and the junction held 11 bases outside the gene matches. From germline, CDR1 is MGHRA and CDR2 YSYEKL. The CDR3 contains 15 residues.

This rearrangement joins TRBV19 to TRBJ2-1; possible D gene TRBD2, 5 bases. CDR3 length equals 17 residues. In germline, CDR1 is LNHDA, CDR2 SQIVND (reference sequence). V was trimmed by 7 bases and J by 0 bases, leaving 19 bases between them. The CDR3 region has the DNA TGTGCCAGTACCACTAGGTTGGGTTTAGGCTCCTACAATGAGCAGTTCTTC. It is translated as CASTTRLGLGSYNEQFF.

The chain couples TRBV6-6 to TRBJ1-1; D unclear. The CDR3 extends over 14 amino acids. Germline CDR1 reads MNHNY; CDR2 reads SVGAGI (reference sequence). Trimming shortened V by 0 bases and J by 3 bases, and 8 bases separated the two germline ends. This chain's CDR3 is CASSYSSGDTEAFF. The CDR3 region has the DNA TGTGCCAGCAGTTACTCATCCGGGGACACTGAAGCTTTCTTT.

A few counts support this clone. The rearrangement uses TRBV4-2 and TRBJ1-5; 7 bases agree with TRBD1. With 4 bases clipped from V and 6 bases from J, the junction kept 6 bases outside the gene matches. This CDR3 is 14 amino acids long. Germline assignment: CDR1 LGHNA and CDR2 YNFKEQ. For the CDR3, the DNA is TGTGCCAGCAGCCGGACAGGCGGAGTTCAGCCCCAGCATTTT. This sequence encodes CASSRTGGVQPQHF.

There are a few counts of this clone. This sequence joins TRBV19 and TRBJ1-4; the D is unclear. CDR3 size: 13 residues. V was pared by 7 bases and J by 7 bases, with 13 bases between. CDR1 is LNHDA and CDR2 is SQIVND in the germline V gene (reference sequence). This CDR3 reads CASTALGGEKLFF. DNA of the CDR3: TGTGCCAGTACAGCCCTGGGAGGTGAAAAACTGTTTTTT.

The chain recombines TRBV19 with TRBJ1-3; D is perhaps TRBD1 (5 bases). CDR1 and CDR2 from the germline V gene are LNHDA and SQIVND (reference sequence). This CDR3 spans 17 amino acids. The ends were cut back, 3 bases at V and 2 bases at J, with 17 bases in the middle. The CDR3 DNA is TGTGCCAGTAGTATGGTACAGGCTAGAAGGGCTGGAAACACCATATATTTT. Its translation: CASSMVQARRAGNTIYF.

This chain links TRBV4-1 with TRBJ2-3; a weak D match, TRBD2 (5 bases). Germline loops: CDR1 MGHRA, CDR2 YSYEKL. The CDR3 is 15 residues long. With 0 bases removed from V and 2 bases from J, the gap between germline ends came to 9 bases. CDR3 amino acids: CASSQERVNTDTQYF. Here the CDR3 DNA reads TGCGCCAGCAGCCAAGAGCGGGTGAACACAGATACGCAGTATTTT.

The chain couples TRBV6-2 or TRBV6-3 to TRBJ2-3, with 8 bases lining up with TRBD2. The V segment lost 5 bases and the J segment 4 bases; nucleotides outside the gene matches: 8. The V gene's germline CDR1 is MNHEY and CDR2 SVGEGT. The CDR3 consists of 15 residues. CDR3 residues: CASSPGLGAADTQYF. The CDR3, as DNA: TGTGCCAGCAGTCCGGGACTAGGGGCCGCAGATACGCAGTATTTT.

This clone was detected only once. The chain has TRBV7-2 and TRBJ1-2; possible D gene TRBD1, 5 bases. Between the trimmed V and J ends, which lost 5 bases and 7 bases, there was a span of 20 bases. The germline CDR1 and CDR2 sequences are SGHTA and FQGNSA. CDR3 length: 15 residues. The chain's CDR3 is CASSPDYGGEGGYTF. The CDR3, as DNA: TGTGCCAGCAGCCCAGACTACGGAGGGGAAGGTGGCTACACCTTC.

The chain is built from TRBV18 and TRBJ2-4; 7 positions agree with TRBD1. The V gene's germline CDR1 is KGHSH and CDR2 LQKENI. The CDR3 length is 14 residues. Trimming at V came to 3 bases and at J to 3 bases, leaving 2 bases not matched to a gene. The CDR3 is CASSPQGVKNIQYF. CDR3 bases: TGTGCCAGCTCACCCCAGGGGGTCAAAAACATTCAGTACTTC.

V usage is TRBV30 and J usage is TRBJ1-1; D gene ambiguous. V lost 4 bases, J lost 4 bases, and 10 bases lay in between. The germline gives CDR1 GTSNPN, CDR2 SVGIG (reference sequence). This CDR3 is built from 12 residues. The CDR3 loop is CAWNTVFTEAFF. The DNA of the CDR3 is TGTGCCTGGAATACGGTGTTCACTGAAGCTTTCTTT. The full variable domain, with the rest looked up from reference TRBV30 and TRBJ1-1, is SQTIHQWPATLVQPVGSPLSLECTVEGTSNPNLYWYRQAAGRGLQLLFYSVGIGQISSEVPQNLSASRPQDRQFILSSKKLLLSDSGFYLCAWNTVFTEAFFGQGTRLTVV.

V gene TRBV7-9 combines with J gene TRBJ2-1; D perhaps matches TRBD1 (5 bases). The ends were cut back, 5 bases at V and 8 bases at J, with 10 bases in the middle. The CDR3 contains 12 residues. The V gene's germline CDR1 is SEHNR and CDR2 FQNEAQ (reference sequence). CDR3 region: CASSLQVDEQFF. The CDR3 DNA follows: TGTGCCAGCAGCCTACAGGTCGATGAGCAGTTCTTC.

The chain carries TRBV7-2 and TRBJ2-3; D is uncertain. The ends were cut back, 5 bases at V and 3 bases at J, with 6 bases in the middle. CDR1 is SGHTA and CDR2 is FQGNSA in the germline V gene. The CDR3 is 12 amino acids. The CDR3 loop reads CASSPVTDTQYF. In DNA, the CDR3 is TGTGCCAGCAGCCCAGTAACAGATACGCAGTATTTT.

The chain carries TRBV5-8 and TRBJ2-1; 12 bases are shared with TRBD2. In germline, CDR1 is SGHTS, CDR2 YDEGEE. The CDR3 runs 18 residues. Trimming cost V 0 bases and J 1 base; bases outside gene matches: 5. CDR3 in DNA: TGTGCCAGCAGCTTGGAACTAGCGGGAGGCTTGTCCTACAATGAGCAGTTCTTC. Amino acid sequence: CASSLELAGGLSYNEQFF. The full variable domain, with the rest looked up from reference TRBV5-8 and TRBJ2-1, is EAGVTQSPTHLIKTRGQQATLRCSPISGHTSVYWYQQALGLGLQFLLWYDEGEERNRGNFPPRFSGRQFPNYSSELNVNALELEDSALYLCASSLELAGGLSYNEQFFGPGTRLTVL.

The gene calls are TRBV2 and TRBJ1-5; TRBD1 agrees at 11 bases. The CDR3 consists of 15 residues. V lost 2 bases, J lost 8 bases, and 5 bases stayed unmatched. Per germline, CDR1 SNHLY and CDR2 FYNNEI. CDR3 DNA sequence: TGTGCCAGCAGTGAAAGGGACAGGGGGTATGAGCCCCAGCATTTT. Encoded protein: CASSERDRGYEPQHF.

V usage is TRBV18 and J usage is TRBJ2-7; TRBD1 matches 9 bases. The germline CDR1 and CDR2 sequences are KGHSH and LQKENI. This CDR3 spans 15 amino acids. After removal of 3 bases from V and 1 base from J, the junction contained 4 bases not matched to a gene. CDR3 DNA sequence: TGTGCCAGCTCACCCGGGACAGGGCTATCCTACGAGCAGTACTTC. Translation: CASSPGTGLSYEQYF.

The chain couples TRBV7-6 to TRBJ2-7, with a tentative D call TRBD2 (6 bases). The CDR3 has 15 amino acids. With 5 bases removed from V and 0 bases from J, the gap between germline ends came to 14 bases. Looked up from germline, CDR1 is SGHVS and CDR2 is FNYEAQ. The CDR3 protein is CASSLASDSSYEQYF. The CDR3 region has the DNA TGTGCCAGCAGCCTGGCTAGCGACAGCTCCTACGAGCAGTACTTC.

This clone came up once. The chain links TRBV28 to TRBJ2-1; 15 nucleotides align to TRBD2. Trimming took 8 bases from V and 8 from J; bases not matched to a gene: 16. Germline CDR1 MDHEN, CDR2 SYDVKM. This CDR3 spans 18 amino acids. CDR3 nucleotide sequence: TGTGCCAGCGAAACCGGGACTAGCGGGAGGCCTTCAGCGGATGAGCAGTTCTTC. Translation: CASETGTSGRPSADEQFF.

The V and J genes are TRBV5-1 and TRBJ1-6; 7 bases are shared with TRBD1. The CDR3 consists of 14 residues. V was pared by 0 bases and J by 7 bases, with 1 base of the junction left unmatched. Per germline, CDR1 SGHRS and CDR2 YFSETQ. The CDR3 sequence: CASSLAGGNSPLHF. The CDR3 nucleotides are TGCGCCAGCAGCTTGGCAGGGGGAAATTCACCCCTCCACTTT.

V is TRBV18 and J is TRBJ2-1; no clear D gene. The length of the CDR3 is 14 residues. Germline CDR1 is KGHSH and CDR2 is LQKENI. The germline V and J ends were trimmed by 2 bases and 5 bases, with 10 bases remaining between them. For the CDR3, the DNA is TGTGCCAGCTCACCAGATTCAAGCCACAATGAGCAGTTCTTC. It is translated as CASSPDSSHNEQFF. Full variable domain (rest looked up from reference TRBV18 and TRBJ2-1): NAGVMQNPRHLVRRRGQEARLRCSPMKGHSHVYWYRQLPEEGLKFMVYLQKENIIDESGMPKERFSAEFPKEGPSILRIQQVVRGDSAAYFCASSPDSSHNEQFFGPGTRLTVL.

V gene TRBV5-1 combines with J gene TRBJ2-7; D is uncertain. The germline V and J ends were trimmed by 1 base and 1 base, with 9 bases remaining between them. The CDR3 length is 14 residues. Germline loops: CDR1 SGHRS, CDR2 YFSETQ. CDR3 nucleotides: TGCGCCAGCAGCTTGCACGTCAGATCCTACGAGCAGTACTTC. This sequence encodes CASSLHVRSYEQYF.

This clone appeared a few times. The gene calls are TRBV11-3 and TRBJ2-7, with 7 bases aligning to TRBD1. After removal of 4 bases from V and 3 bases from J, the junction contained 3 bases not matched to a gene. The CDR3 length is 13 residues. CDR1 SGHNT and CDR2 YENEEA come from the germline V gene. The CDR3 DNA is TGTGCCAGCAGCTCACAGGGGAGCTACGAGCAGTACTTC. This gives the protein CASSSQGSYEQYF.

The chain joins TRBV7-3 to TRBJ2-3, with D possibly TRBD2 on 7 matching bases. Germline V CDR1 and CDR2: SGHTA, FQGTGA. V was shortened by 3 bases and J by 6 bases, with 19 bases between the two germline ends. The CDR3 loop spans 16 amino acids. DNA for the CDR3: TGTGCCAGCAGCTTCCCCGAGGGGGGGAGCGGTGATACGCAGTATTTT. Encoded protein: CASSFPEGGSGDTQYF.